Listed below are T cell receptor beta chains from one sample, sequenced in a study of regulatory T cells in long-lasting Graves disease. TCRdb ran MiXCR on the multiplex PCR reads and lists one entry per CDR3 protein. The data contain about 620,000 distinct CDR3 sequences, about 16% of them singletons. These data are also associated with another study on T cells in Graves' hyperthyroidism and ophthalmopathy.

Sequences were derived from peripheral blood mononuclear cells (PBMCs), sampled at new diagnosis, from a patient treated with antithyroid drugs. The receptors stem from a woman in her 30s with Graves disease. Each CDR3 is given with its conserved first and last residue. The order of the fields is D gene, V gene, J gene, clone size, CDR3 DNA, CDR3 protein. A D gene is named only where the DNA matches it firmly. Only some rows state a clone size, as once, few, many or a class for expanded clones.

d_call: .
v_call: TRBV20-1
j_call: TRBJ1-1
clone_size: .
cdr3_nt: TGCAGTGCTAGCCCCGAAAGGTCAGCTTTCTTT
cdr3_aa: CSASPERSAFF

d_call: .
v_call: TRBV29-1
j_call: TRBJ2-5
clone_size: few
cdr3_nt: TGCAGCGTCGAGCCTGACAGTGATTACCAAGAGACCCAGTACTTC
cdr3_aa: CSVEPDSDYQETQYF

d_call: .
v_call: TRBV7-2
j_call: TRBJ1-1
clone_size: many
cdr3_nt: TGTGCCAGCAGCTTCTTCGGCAGCATGAACACTGAAGCTTTCTTT
cdr3_aa: CASSFFGSMNTEAFF

d_call: .
v_call: TRBV6-4
j_call: TRBJ2-7
clone_size: once
cdr3_nt: TGTGCCAGCAAAGGTAGGGAGACCACCTACTACGAGCAGTACTTC
cdr3_aa: CASKGRETTYYEQYF

d_call: .
v_call: TRBV6-2/TRBV6-3
j_call: TRBJ2-2
clone_size: .
cdr3_nt: TGTGCCAGCTCACCTGCTATCAAGGGATCGAACACCGGGGAGCTGTTTTTT
cdr3_aa: CASSPAIKGSNTGELFF

d_call: .
v_call: TRBV28
j_call: TRBJ1-5
clone_size: many
cdr3_nt: TGTGCCAGCAGTTCCCGGGACGGATTCAATCAGCCCCAGCATTTT
cdr3_aa: CASSSRDGFNQPQHF

d_call: .
v_call: TRBV7-9
j_call: TRBJ1-1
clone_size: many
cdr3_nt: TGTGCCAGCAGGCCCGGACCGATTAACACTGAAGCTTTCTTT
cdr3_aa: CASRPGPINTEAFF

d_call: .
v_call: TRBV12-3/TRBV12-4
j_call: TRBJ1-3
clone_size: .
cdr3_nt: TGTGCCAGCAGCAGGGACCCTCTGTCTGGAAACACCATATATTTT
cdr3_aa: CASSRDPLSGNTIYF

d_call: .
v_call: TRBV18
j_call: TRBJ2-5
clone_size: .
cdr3_nt: TGTGCCAGCTCACCAAGCAACATTCTTCAAAGTCGAGAGACCCAGTACTTC
cdr3_aa: CASSPSNILQSRETQYF

d_call: .
v_call: TRBV6-1
j_call: TRBJ1-5
clone_size: many
cdr3_nt: TGTGCCAGCAGTCCGCCGGGGGGTCAGCCCCAGCATTTT
cdr3_aa: CASSPPGGQPQHF

d_call: .
v_call: TRBV12-3/TRBV12-4
j_call: TRBJ1-2
clone_size: many
cdr3_nt: TGTGCCAGCAGCCGGGGGACGGGGGGATATGGCTACACCTTC
cdr3_aa: CASSRGTGGYGYTF

d_call: TRBD2
v_call: TRBV10-3
j_call: TRBJ2-7
clone_size: few
cdr3_nt: TGTGCCATCAGTGAAGTACTGACTAGCGGGAGATTGTACGAGCAGTACTTC
cdr3_aa: CAISEVLTSGRLYEQYF